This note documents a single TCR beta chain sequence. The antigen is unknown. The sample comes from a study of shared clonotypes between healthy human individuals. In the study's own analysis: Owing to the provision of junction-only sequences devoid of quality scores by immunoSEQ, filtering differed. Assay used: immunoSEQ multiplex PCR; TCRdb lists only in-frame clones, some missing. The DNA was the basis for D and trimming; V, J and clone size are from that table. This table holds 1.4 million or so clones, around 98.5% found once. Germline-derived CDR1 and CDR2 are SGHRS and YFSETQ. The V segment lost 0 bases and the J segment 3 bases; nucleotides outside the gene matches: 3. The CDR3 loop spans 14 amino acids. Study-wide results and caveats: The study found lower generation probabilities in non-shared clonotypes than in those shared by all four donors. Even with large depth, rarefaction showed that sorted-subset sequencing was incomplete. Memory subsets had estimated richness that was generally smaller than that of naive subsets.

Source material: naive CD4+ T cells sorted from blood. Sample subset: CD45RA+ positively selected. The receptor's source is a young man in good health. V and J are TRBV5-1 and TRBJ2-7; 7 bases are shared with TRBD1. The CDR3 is CASSLEPGGYEQYF. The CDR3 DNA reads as TGCGCCAGCAGCTTGGAACCAGGGGGCTACGAGCAGTACTTC.